This T cell receptor (beta chain) was identified during a study of technical replicates of blood from several donors. Produced via immunoSEQ multiplex PCR; TCRdb's table is partial and in-frame only. The sample holds 62,000 or so clones, more than 70% seen once. The CDR3 contains 12 residues. V was cut by 3 bases and J by 9 bases, with 10 bases left in between. Germline V gene sequence: CDR1 SGDLS, CDR2 YYNGEE. The TCR comes from a human donor in good health. Some clones in this sample may be carry-over from other donors' samples. The rearrangement joins TRBV9 to TRBJ1-5; unclear D gene. What was sequenced was PBMCs. CDR3 in amino acids: CASSEASGPQHF. CDR3 bases: TGTGCCAGCAGCGAGGCCTCGGGGCCCCAGCATTTT. Full variable domain (outside the CDR3, taken from reference TRBV9 and TRBJ1-5): DSGVTQTPKHLITATGQRVTLRCSPRSGDLSVYWYQQSLDQGLQFLIQYYNGEERAKGNILERFSAQQFPDLHSELNLSSLELGDSALYFCASSEASGPQHFGDGTRLSIL.